This TCR beta chain emerged from a study of CD8+ T cells in alopecia areata. Across the study: Patients in the treated group were given tofacitinib by mouth, 5 to 10 mg twice a day. Overall study findings and caveats: Both scalp clonality and the expanded CD8+ clones among the top 100 showed a significant decrease with tofacitinib. It was less clear whether patients shared TCRs than it was in mice, possibly because of HLA.

Comments on this clone: Its antigen is still unknown.

Trimming removed 0 bases from V and 8 bases from J; junction bases left unmatched: 8. The CDR3 contains 14 residues. Per germline, CDR1 SQVTM and CDR2 ANQGSEA. It was cDNA, reverse transcribed from extracted RNA, that served as the sequencing template. This table comes from immunoSEQ multiplex PCR, and its TCRdb copy is limited to in-frame clones, with some not included. The repertoire holds about 190,000 clones, with over 55% as singletons. The treatment was: oral pan-JAK inhibitor, 5-10 mg twice daily. Peripheral blood and lesional scalp punch biopsies came from alopecia areata patients. This TCR was sampled from a human donor with alopecia areata. This specimen consisted of CD4+ T cells sorted from blood, obtained at week 24, from a patient treated with tofacitinib. The chain employs TRBV29-1 and TRBJ1-2; 8 positions agree with TRBD1. As DNA, the CDR3 is TGCAGCGTTGAAGAGGGTGGACAGGGAAGAGGCTACACCTTC. Its protein is CSVEEGGQGRGYTF. Full variable domain (missing parts from reference TRBV29-1 and TRBJ1-2): SAVISQKPSRDICQRGTSLTIQCQVDSQVTMMFWYRQQPGQSLTLIATANQGSEATYESGFVIDKFPISRPNLTFSTLTVSNMSPEDSSIYLCSVEEGGQGRGYTFGSGTRLTVV.